These 7 T cell receptor beta chains were all obtained from the same sample, sequenced in a study of shared T cell receptors in the human thymus. Using immunoSEQ multiplex PCR, the repertoire was profiled, and TCRdb retains in-frame clones only, with some absent. The data show about 380,000 clones, with roughly 94% seen just once and 0.02% held by the top ten. The specimen sequenced was thymocytes. All receptors come from a human donor.

The rearrangement joins TRBV21-1 to TRBJ2-6; TRBD1, as called in the table, went unchecked against the DNA. TRBV21-1 is a pseudogene segment. The CDR3 extends over 20 amino acids. The CDR3 DNA is TGTGCCAGCCAAGATCCAACCGGGACAGGCGAAATCTCTGGGGCCAACGTCCTGACTTTC. Protein: CASQDPTGTGEISGANVLTF.

The genes are TRBV27 and TRBJ2-7, with 10 bases fitting TRBD1. This CDR3 region has 16 residues. From germline, CDR1 is MNHEY and CDR2 SMNVEV (reference sequence). J gave up 3 bases and V 2 bases, and 7 bases lay outside the gene matches. The CDR3 DNA reads TGTGCCAGCAGTTTACTGCGGGGGGACAGGGGCTACGAGCAGTACTTC. Protein: CASSLLRGDRGYEQYF.

The chain employs TRBV2 and TRBJ2-1, with TRBD1 matching over 7 bases. After removal of 10 bases from V and 4 bases from J, the junction contained 10 bases not matched to a gene. Germline V gives CDR1 SNHLY, CDR2 FYNNEI. The CDR3 sequence is 14 residues long. This CDR3 reads CATLRDSKYNEQFF. CDR3 nucleotides: TGTGCCACACTCCGGGACAGTAAATACAATGAGCAGTTCTTC.

The V and J genes are TRBV4-2 and TRBJ2-4; TRBD2 matches 7 bases. From germline, CDR1 is LGHNA and CDR2 YNFKEQ. The junction had 13 bases not matched to a gene; V was cut back by 4 bases and J by 10 bases. This CDR3 has 15 residues. As DNA, the CDR3 is TGTGCCAGCAGCCGGTACCGGGACTATGGGTTTATTCAGTACTTC. Amino acids: CASSRYRDYGFIQYF.

This sequence joins TRBV12-5 and TRBJ2-7; possible D gene TRBD1, 5 bases. The ends were cut back, 3 bases at V and 7 bases at J, with 13 bases in the middle. Germline V gene sequence: CDR1 LGHNT, CDR2 FRNRAP. This CDR3 comprises 13 residues. CDR3 nucleotide sequence: TGTGCTAGTGGTTTTACAGGCAGCACGGAGCAGTACTTC. This sequence encodes CASGFTGSTEQYF. Full variable domain (rest looked up from reference TRBV12-5 and TRBJ2-7): DARVTQTPRHKVTEMGQEVTMRCQPILGHNTVFWYRQTMMQGLELLAYFRNRAPLDDSGMPKDRFSAEMPDATLATLKIQPSEPRDSAVYFCASGFTGSTEQYFGPGTRLTVT.

J is TRBJ2-1 and V is TRBV28, with D maybe TRBD2 (6 bases). Germline assignment: CDR1 MDHEN and CDR2 SYDVKM. This CDR3 is 16 amino acids long. The V end was cut by 5 bases, the J end by 5 bases, with 19 bases between. CDR3 sequence reads: CASSPPLSRTNNEQFF. The CDR3 nucleotides read TGTGCCAGCAGTCCCCCCCTCTCGCGGACTAACAATGAGCAGTTCTTC.

The chain is built from TRBV4-3 and TRBJ2-3, with unresolved D. Germline-derived CDR1 and CDR2 are LGHNA and YSLEER. Trimming shortened V by 4 bases and J by 0 bases, and 14 bases separated the two germline ends. CDR3 length: 16 residues. For the CDR3, the DNA is TGCGCCAGCAGCCCGATAAAAGGGCTGAGCACAGATACGCAGTATTTT. Translating gives CASSPIKGLSTDTQYF.